Below, 8 T cell receptor beta chains from the same sample are listed, as sequenced in a study of blood T cell repertoires in COVID-19. Data came from immunoSEQ multiplex PCR; TCRdb stores just in-frame clones and leaves some out. The table lists 95,000 to 110,000 clones, approximately 84% of them singletons. Input material: peripheral blood. The source is a human donor in a cohort sampled during active COVID-19.

The chain couples TRBV5-1 to TRBJ1-5, with no clear D. Trimming left V 4 bases short and J 0 bases short, with 5 bases between. The CDR3 runs to 13 residues. Germline V lookup: CDR1 SGHRS, CDR2 YFSETQ. CDR3 sequence (DNA): TGCGCCAGCAGCGTTTATAGCAATCAGCCCCAGCATTTT. Translated: CASSVYSNQPQHF.

The rearrangement joins TRBV14 to TRBJ2-7, with D tentatively TRBD1 (5 bases). The germline V gene has CDR1 SGHDN and CDR2 FVKESK. The V gene lost 1 base and the J gene lost 3 bases, with 10 bases spanning the gap. The CDR3 length is 14 residues. CDR3 residues: CASSQAQGYYEQYF. The DNA for the CDR3 is TGTGCCAGCAGCCAAGCCCAGGGCTACTACGAGCAGTACTTC.

The chain joins TRBV30 to TRBJ1-1; no firm D call. Germline loops: CDR1 GTSNPN, CDR2 SVGIG (reference sequence). V dropped 0 bases and J dropped 7 bases, with 6 bases sitting between them. This CDR3 is built from 11 residues. Written as DNA, the CDR3 is TGTGCCTGGAGTGTACTTGGTGAAGCTTTCTTT. It translates to CAWSVLGEAFF.

The chain links TRBV12-3 or TRBV12-4 to TRBJ2-7; no reliable D call. Trimming stripped 4 bases from V and 12 bases from J, with 16 bases between. The CDR3 spans 12 residues. The CDR3 sequence: CASSSQAPTLYF. In nucleotides, the CDR3 is TGTGCCAGCAGTTCTCAGGCGCCGACGCTGTACTTC.

This chain joins TRBV6-7 and TRBJ1-4; 8 bases agree with TRBD1. TRBV6-7 falls under the ORF class, with uncertain function. V dropped 11 bases and J dropped 5; count of bases not matched to a gene: 19. CDR3 length: 17 residues. The CDR3 DNA reads as TGTGCCGGGTGGAGACAGGGGTCTCTACTCTCCAATGAAAAACTGTTTTTT. This gives the protein CAGWRQGSLLSNEKLFF.

V gene TRBV18 combines with J gene TRBJ2-7; weak D call: TRBD2 (7 bases). The V end lost 3 bases, the J end lost 2 bases, and 17 bases lay between the germline ends. This CDR3 is built from 16 residues. Looked up from germline, CDR1 is KGHSH and CDR2 is LQKENI. The CDR3, as DNA: TGTGCCAGCTCACCGCGGGGGCGGGGCGACACCTACGAGCAGTACTTC. It specifies CASSPRGRGDTYEQYF.

V usage is TRBV6-6 and J usage is TRBJ1-2; D is possibly TRBD1 (6 bases). Per germline, CDR1 MNHNY and CDR2 SVGAGI (reference sequence). The CDR3 length is 15 residues. The V end was cut by 0 bases, the J end by 6 bases, with 14 bases between. The CDR3: CASSYSGGALNGYTF. The CDR3 bases are TGTGCCAGCAGTTACTCGGGGGGGGCGCTTAATGGCTACACCTTC.

V gene TRBV6-6 combines with J gene TRBJ1-2, with D uncertain. Between the trimmed V and J ends, which lost 5 bases and 3 bases, there was a span of 25 bases. Germline CDR1 and CDR2: MNHNY and SVGAGI (reference sequence). The CDR3 loop spans 18 amino acids. The CDR3: CASSPQTIGRLLDYGYTF. The CDR3 region has the DNA TGTGCCAGCAGTCCCCAAACTATCGGTCGCCTCTTGGACTATGGCTACACCTTC.